The 10 T cell receptor beta chains below come from one sample, sequenced in a study of T cell repertoires in cytomegalovirus infection. In TCRdb, the reads were re-called with MiXCR into one record per CDR3 protein. The repertoire consists of hundreds of thousands of distinct CDR3 sequences, with roughly 34% occurring once and the leading ten covering roughly a sixth. For these TCRs, the target antigens are not known. Sequencing was performed on cultured PBMCs, taken from culture after CMV antigen stimulation. The receptors here all came from a human donor in good health (CMV status not recorded). Some clones in this sample may be carry-over from other donors' samples.

The chain is built from TRBV19 and TRBJ1-4; maybe TRBD1 (6 bases). Looked up from germline, CDR1 is LNHDA and CDR2 is SQIVND (reference sequence). The CDR3 extends over 14 amino acids. V gave up 8 bases and J gave up 5 bases, with 15 bases separating them. The DNA for the CDR3 is TGTGCCAGTGGGGGGCGACCCCCGAATGAAAAACTGTTTTTT. As protein: CASGGRPPNEKLFF.

This clonotype has more than one count but fewer than ten. J is TRBJ2-3 and V is TRBV7-8; a weak D match, TRBD2 (6 bases). V was clipped by 1 base and J by 8 bases, with 10 bases between them. This CDR3 comprises 13 residues. Germline values: CDR1 SGHVS, CDR2 FQNEAQ. The CDR3 region has the DNA TGTGCCAGCAGCTTAGGGGGGGTCGGTACGCAGTATTTT. Translated, it gives CASSLGGVGTQYF.

This clonotype was detected ten times or more. The V and J genes are TRBV7-2 and TRBJ2-7, with 8 bases identical to TRBD2. V was clipped by 4 bases and J by 4 bases; unmatched bases: 12. Germline V CDR1 and CDR2: SGHTA, FQGNSA. This CDR3 has 16 amino acids. The CDR3 nucleotides read TGTGCCAGCAGCTCAGACACTAGCGGAGGGCTGTACGAGCAGTACTTC. Its translation is CASSSDTSGGLYEQYF.

V usage is TRBV20-1 and J usage is TRBJ1-4; a weak D match, TRBD1 (5 bases). Trimming stripped 0 bases from V and 4 bases from J, with 15 bases between. This CDR3 region has 16 residues. Germline V CDR1 and CDR2: DFQATT, SNEGSKA (reference sequence). This chain's CDR3 is CSARDPTRGYNEKLFF. Here the CDR3 DNA reads TGCAGTGCTAGAGATCCAACTCGGGGGTATAATGAAAAACTGTTTTTT.

This clonotype was seen ten or more times. The V and J genes are TRBV7-2 and TRBJ2-4, with 7 positions matching TRBD1. The V segment lost 5 bases and the J segment 6 bases; nucleotides outside the gene matches: 7. The CDR3 contains 14 residues. In germline, CDR1 is SGHTA, CDR2 FQGNSA. The CDR3 is CASSPGTERNIQYF. The CDR3, as DNA: TGTGCCAGCAGCCCCGGGACAGAGAGAAACATTCAGTACTTC.

The chain has TRBV10-2 and TRBJ2-3, with 9 bases lining up with TRBD1. This CDR3 spans 14 amino acids. CDR1 and CDR2 from the germline V gene are WSHSY and SAAADI. With 10 bases clipped from V and 5 bases from J, the junction kept 10 bases outside the gene matches. CDR3 nucleotide sequence: TGCGCCACCGAAGGACAGGGGTGGGGAGATACGCAGTATTTT. As protein: CATEGQGWGDTQYF.

This clonotype was seen a handful of times. The V call is TRBV7-2, the J call TRBJ2-5; 7 nucleotides align to TRBD1. Germline CDR1 and CDR2: SGHTA and FQGNSA. The CDR3 is 16 amino acids. V shed 2 bases and J 4 bases; nucleotides not matched to a gene: 10. The CDR3 loop reads CASSLRRGGIGETQYF. CDR3 sequence (DNA): TGTGCCAGCAGCTTAAGGAGAGGGGGCATCGGAGAGACCCAGTACTTC.

About this clonotype itself: Relative to the germline gene, one junction end is altered; a read error may explain this. This chain uses TRBV4-1 with TRBJ1-3; D not certain. The CDR3 totals 19 residues. The germline gives CDR1 MGHRA, CDR2 YSYEKL. CDR3 protein: CASSSKFPGTRSAGNTIYF. The CDR3 DNA is TGTGCCAGCAGCTCAAAGTTCCCGGGAACACGTTCGGCTGGAAACACCATATATTTT.

This clonotype has only a few counts. The rearrangement joins TRBV30 to TRBJ2-5; the D is unclear. Germline V gives CDR1 GTSNPN, CDR2 SVGIG (reference sequence). The CDR3 sequence is 11 residues long. The V end was cut by 2 bases, the J end by 5 bases, with 6 bases between. CDR3 sequence reads: CAWSPSETQYF. The CDR3 coding sequence is TGTGCCTGGAGTCCGTCGGAGACCCAGTACTTC.

The CDR3 here is CASSSTRWGTDTQYF. CDR3 DNA sequence: TGTGCCAGCAGTTCGACTAGGTGGGGCACAGATACGCAGTATTTT. J is TRBJ2-3 and V is TRBV6-5; TRBD2 is a possible D gene (6 bases). V was pared by 4 bases and J by 1 base, with 12 bases between. The CDR3 is 15 residues long. Germline CDR1 is MNHEY and CDR2 is SVGAGI.